These 15 T cell receptor beta chains share one sample of origin, sequenced in a study of cytomegalovirus exposure and HLA in healthy donors. The PCR made use of 60 Vbeta and 13 Jbeta primers. The table came from immunoSEQ multiplex PCR; TCRdb's copy has only in-frame clones and leaves some out. The sample contains approximately 120,000 clones, 85% to 90% of which appear only once. The sequenced sample consisted of PBMCs. The source is a woman aged 25 to 39 in good health and CMV-seropositive.

The rearrangement joins TRBV5-1 to TRBJ1-2, with D possibly TRBD1 on 6 matching bases. The CDR3 sequence is 17 residues long. CDR1 and CDR2 from the germline V gene are SGHRS and YFSETQ. The ends were cut back, 0 bases at V and 2 bases at J, with 17 bases in the middle. DNA of the CDR3: TGCGCCAGCAGCTTGGACGGGGGGGCCTCCCTAAACTATGGCTACACCTTC. Protein sequence: CASSLDGGASLNYGYTF.

Notes on this clone: Other DNA sequences in the same sample also yield this CDR3. V is TRBV6-5 and J is TRBJ2-7; maybe TRBD1 (5 bases). V lost 0 bases and J 1 base, leaving 7 bases between the germline ends. This CDR3 region has 14 residues. Germline V CDR1 and CDR2: MNHEY, SVGAGI. The CDR3 here is CASSYSDSSYEQYF. CDR3 nucleotides: TGTGCCAGCAGTTACTCTGACAGTTCCTACGAGCAGTACTTC.

A remark on this clone: One end of the junction varies from germline; a read error may be responsible. The rearrangement joins TRBV7-9 to TRBJ1-3; D is undetermined. The V gene's germline CDR1 is SEHNR and CDR2 FQNEAQ (reference sequence). The CDR3 consists of 13 residues. The CDR3 sequence: CSSSLEEFTTIYF. In DNA, the CDR3 is TGTTCCAGCAGCTTAGAAGAGTTTACTACCATATATTTT. The complete variable domain, with remaining parts taken from reference TRBV7-9 and TRBJ1-3, reads DTGVSQNPRHKITKRGQNVTFRCDPISEHNRLYWYRQTLGQGPEFLTYFQNEAQLEKSRLLSDRFSAERPKGSFSTLEIQRTEQGDSAMYLCSSSLEEFTTIYFGEGSWLTVV.

The chain couples TRBV27 to TRBJ2-2; 7 bases agree with TRBD1. The CDR3 consists of 18 residues. Losses at the gene ends were 7 bases for V and 1 base for J; bases not matched to a gene: 15. Germline V lookup: CDR1 MNHEY, CDR2 SMNVEV (reference sequence). This chain's CDR3 is CASNAFSGGRGNTGELFF. The DNA of the CDR3 is TGTGCCAGCAATGCGTTCTCAGGGGGTAGGGGGAACACCGGGGAGCTGTTTTTT.

The chain carries TRBV6-6 and TRBJ1-5, with 9 bases identical to TRBD1. CDR1 MNHNY and CDR2 SVGAGI come from the germline V gene (reference sequence). J was trimmed by 7 bases and V by 7 bases; bases with no gene match: 11. CDR3 length: 15 amino acids. CDR3 bases: TGTGCCAGCATTCTTCTACAGGGGGCGCAACAGCCCCAGCATTTT. Translation gives CASILLQGAQQPQHF.

About this clone itself: An end of the junction does not agree with germline; a read error may underlie this. The V and J genes are TRBV7-9 and TRBJ1-1; 7 bases agree with TRBD1. The germline gives CDR1 SEHNR, CDR2 FQNEAQ (reference sequence). The CDR3 has 14 residues. CDR3 sequence (DNA): TGTTCCAGCAGCGAAAGGACAGGTCTTACTGAAGCTTTCTTT. This gives the protein CSSSERTGLTEAFF.

V gene TRBV7-2 combines with J gene TRBJ1-5; 9 nucleotides line up with TRBD1. Germline loops: CDR1 SGHTA, CDR2 FQGNSA. V lost 5 bases, J lost 0 bases, and 8 bases stayed unmatched. This CDR3 has 17 amino acids. The CDR3 reads CASSGGQGPNSNQPQHF. The CDR3 DNA sequence: TGTGCCAGCAGCGGGGGACAGGGCCCAAATAGCAATCAGCCCCAGCATTTT.

This clone was detected only once. CDR3 nucleotide sequence: TGCAGCGTTGAAGATAGCCCAGCTGAGCAGTACTTC. As protein: CSVEDSPAEQYF. This chain links TRBV29-1 with TRBJ2-5; the D is unclear. V lost 0 bases to trimming and J lost 11 bases, with 13 bases between them. The CDR3 loop spans 12 amino acids. Per germline, CDR1 SQVTM and CDR2 ANQGSEA.

CDR3 DNA sequence: TGCAGCGTTACATCCATGTATGGGGGGACTGAAGCTTTCTTT. This sequence encodes CSVTSMYGGTEAFF. The chain links TRBV29-1 to TRBJ1-1; D might be TRBD1 (5 bases). CDR3 length: 14 amino acids. The germline V gene has CDR1 SQVTM and CDR2 ANQGSEA. V was pared by 5 bases and J by 5 bases, with 18 bases between.

This CDR3 is CASSEMRAGDTQYF. For the CDR3, the DNA is TGTGCCAGCAGTGAGATGCGGGCTGGAGATACGCAGTATTTT. V gene TRBV2 combines with J gene TRBJ2-3; D might be TRBD2 (5 bases). The CDR3 extends over 14 amino acids. Trimming removed 3 bases from V and 5 bases from J, with 12 bases in between. The germline gives CDR1 SNHLY, CDR2 FYNNEI. The full variable domain, completed using reference TRBV2 and TRBJ2-3, is EPEVTQTPSHQVTQMGQEVILRCVPISNHLYFYWYRQILGQKVEFLVSFYNNEISEKSEIFDDQFSVERPDGSNFTLKIRSTKLEDSAMYFCASSEMRAGDTQYFGPGTRLTVL.

This clone was found a few times. CDR3 DNA sequence: TGCGCCAGCAGCTCCGGACTAGTTGACGAGCAGTACTTC. Encoded protein: CASSSGLVDEQYF. This chain joins TRBV5-1 and TRBJ2-7, with 7 bases fitting TRBD2. This CDR3 has 13 residues. Germline assignment: CDR1 SGHRS and CDR2 YFSETQ. The junction had 5 bases not matched to a gene; V was cut back by 3 bases and J by 5 bases.

The chain links TRBV19 to TRBJ2-7; 7 positions match TRBD2. The CDR3 covers 14 residues. J gave up 2 bases and V 4 bases, and 5 bases lay outside the gene matches. Germline V gene sequence: CDR1 LNHDA, CDR2 SQIVND (reference sequence). Here the CDR3 reads CASSRSGNPYEQYF. Here the CDR3 DNA reads TGTGCCAGTAGTAGGAGCGGGAATCCCTACGAGCAGTACTTC.

The chain couples TRBV28 to TRBJ2-7; D is perhaps TRBD2 (5 bases). The CDR3 is 13 residues long. CDR1 is MDHEN, CDR2 SYDVKM, per germline. V lost 8 bases to trimming and J lost 0 bases, with 11 bases between them. The CDR3 DNA reads TGTGCCAGCGGCGAGGGAAGCTCCTACGAGCAGTACTTC. Its protein is CASGEGSSYEQYF.

The chain joins TRBV28 to TRBJ2-5; D perhaps matches TRBD1 (6 bases). The J call may not be correct, given that the DNA end is closer to TRBJ2-7. CDR1 and CDR2 from the germline V gene are MDHEN and SYDVKM. The CDR3 runs 12 residues. The CDR3 spells CASSPGQHEQYF. Here the CDR3 DNA reads TGTGCCAGCAGCCCCGGACAGCACGAGCAGTACTTC.

The DNA for the CDR3 is TGTGCCAGCAACTCCTCCCCGGGACACCTCTCTGGGGCCAACGTCCTGACTTTC. It codes for CASNSSPGHLSGANVLTF. The chain is built from TRBV28 and TRBJ2-6, with D possibly TRBD1 on 6 matching bases. V was trimmed by 7 bases and J by 0 bases, leaving 19 bases between them. Per germline, CDR1 MDHEN and CDR2 SYDVKM. This CDR3 is built from 18 residues.